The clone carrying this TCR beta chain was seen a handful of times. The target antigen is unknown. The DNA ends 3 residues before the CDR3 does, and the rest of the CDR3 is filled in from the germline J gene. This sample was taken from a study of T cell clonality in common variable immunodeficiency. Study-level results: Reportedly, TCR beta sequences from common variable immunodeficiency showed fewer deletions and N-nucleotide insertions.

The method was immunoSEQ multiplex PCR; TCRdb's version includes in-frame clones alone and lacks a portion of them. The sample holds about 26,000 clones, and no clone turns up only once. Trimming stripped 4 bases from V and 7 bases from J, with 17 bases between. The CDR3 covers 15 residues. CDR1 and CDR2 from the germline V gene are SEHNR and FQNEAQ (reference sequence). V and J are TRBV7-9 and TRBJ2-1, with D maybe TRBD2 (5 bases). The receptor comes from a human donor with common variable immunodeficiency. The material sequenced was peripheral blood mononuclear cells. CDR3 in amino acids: CASSSLRGPANEQFF. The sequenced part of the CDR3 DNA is TGTGCCAGCAGCTCCCTACGCGGGCCGGCTAATGAG. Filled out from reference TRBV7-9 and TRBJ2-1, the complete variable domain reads DTGVSQNPRHKITKRGQNVTFRCDPISEHNRLYWYRQTLGQGPEFLTYFQNEAQLEKSRLLSDRFSAERPKGSFSTLEIQRTEQGDSAMYLCASSSLRGPANEQFFGPGTRLTVL.